These T cell receptor beta chains were read from a single sample in a study of shared clonotypes between healthy human individuals. This table comes from immunoSEQ multiplex PCR, and its TCRdb copy is limited to in-frame clones, with some not included. The table has over a million clones, around 76% seen once. Specimen: memory CD4+ T cells sorted from blood. The receptors come from a man between 18 and 35 years old in good health. The CDR3 runs from the conserved cysteine through the conserved F or W. A D gene is named only where the DNA matches it firmly. Only some rows state a clone size, as once, few, many or a class for expanded clones.

v_call	j_call	d_call	clone_size	cdr3_nt	cdr3_aa
TRBV27	TRBJ2-5	.	.	TGTGCCAGCAGAAGGCGCCGGGATGGGGGAGAGACCCAGTACTTC	CASRRRRDGGETQYF
TRBV5-1	TRBJ2-1	.	once	TGCGCCAGCAGAGCTGACATATACAATGAGCAGTTCTTC	CASRADIYNEQFF
TRBV9	TRBJ2-5	.	.	TGTGCCAGCAGCGAGGGACTTCAGGGACGGGAGACCCAGTACTTC	CASSEGLQGRETQYF
TRBV7-2	TRBJ1-2	.	.	TGTGCCAGCAGCTTAGAACCCGGGGGTGCCTATGGCTACACCTTC	CASSLEPGGAYGYTF
TRBV21-1	TRBJ2-3	.	.	TGTGCCAGCAGCAATTGGCCTAGCGGTCTCGCAGATACGCAGTATTTT	CASSNWPSGLADTQYF
TRBV28	TRBJ1-2	.	.	TGTGCCAGCAGTGAATTCTATGGCTACACCTTC	CASSEFYGYTF
TRBV9	TRBJ1-2	.	.	TGTGCCAGCAGCATCAATCATGGCTACACCTTC	CASSINHGYTF
TRBV7-9	TRBJ1-2	.	.	TGTGCCAGCAGCGCACATGGACTGACTAACTATGGCTACACCTTC	CASSAHGLTNYGYTF
TRBV7-9	TRBJ2-7	TRBD1	.	TGTGCCAGCAGCAAAAAGACAGGGGGCACTACCTCCTACGAGCAGTACTTC	CASSKKTGGTTSYEQYF
TRBV11-2	TRBJ2-3	.	.	TGTGCCAGCAGCAATACGATGACACAGCTAGCAGATACGCAGTATTTT	CASSNTMTQLADTQYF
TRBV27	TRBJ1-3	.	.	TGTGCCAGCAGTACACGGTACTCTGGAAACACCATATATTTT	CASSTRYSGNTIYF
TRBV7-2	TRBJ2-1	.	.	TGTGCCACCTCCGCCGGGCCCCCTTACAATGAGCAGTTCTTC	CATSAGPPYNEQFF
TRBV10-2	TRBJ2-5	.	.	TGCGCCAGCAGTGAGTCGAAAGGGGCCCCACAAGAGACCCAGTACTTC	CASSESKGAPQETQYF
TRBV7-2	TRBJ2-3	.	.	TGTGCCAGCAGCTTATCTTGGGCGTTCACAGATACGCAGTATTTT	CASSLSWAFTDTQYF
TRBV5-4	TRBJ1-6	TRBD1	once	TGTGCCAGCAGCTTGGCTGACGGGACAGGGAGGGCAAATTCACCCCTCCACTTT	CASSLADGTGRANSPLHF
TRBV4-2	TRBJ2-3	TRBD2	.	TGTGCCAGCAGCCAAGATCCGGGGTTAGCGGGGGGCCAATCAAGAGTAGATACGCAGTATTTT	CASSQDPGLAGGQSRVDTQYF
TRBV29-1	TRBJ2-7	.	few	TGCAGCGCCCGACAGGAATACGAGCAGTACTTC	CSARQEYEQYF
TRBV19	TRBJ1-6	.	.	TGTGCCAGTCTCGAACGTCGGGGTAATTCACCCCTCCACTTT	CASLERRGNSPLHF
TRBV14	TRBJ2-1	TRBD2	.	TGTGCCAGCAGCCGCGCTAGCGGGATCGTCCACAATGAGCAGTTCTTC	CASSRASGIVHNEQFF
TRBV4-1	TRBJ2-5	TRBD1	.	TGCGCCAGCAGCCAAGGGACAGGGATTAAGGTGGAGACCCAGTACTTC	CASSQGTGIKVETQYF
TRBV16	TRBJ1-1	.	few	TGTGCCAGCAGCCAATTAAGGGGTACCGAAGCTTTCTTT	CASSQLRGTEAFF
TRBV7-2	TRBJ2-5	TRBD1	few	TGTGCCAGCAGCAAAGACGGGACAGGGGCGACGCTGCGGACCCAGTACTTC	CASSKDGTGATLRTQYF
TRBV10-3	TRBJ2-1	.	once	TGTGCCATCAGTCTAGATACCCCCAATGAGCAGTTCTTC	CAISLDTPNEQFF
TRBV18	TRBJ2-1	.	.	TGTGCCAGCTCACCGTCGACTAGTCGTCTACAAGGGAATGAGCAGTTCTTC	CASSPSTSRLQGNEQFF
TRBV6-6	TRBJ2-3	TRBD1	.	TGTGCCAGCAGGCGAAAGACAGGGGCAGATACGCAGTATTTT	CASRRKTGADTQYF
TRBV10-1	TRBJ2-7	.	.	TGCGCCAGCAGTGAGGCTAACAAACGGGGGTCCTACGAGCAGTACTTC	CASSEANKRGSYEQYF
TRBV4-3	TRBJ2-2	TRBD2	.	TGCGCCAGCAGCCAAGCGCCGGTGGGCAGCGGGAGTCACACCGGGGAGCTGTTTTTT	CASSQAPVGSGSHTGELFF
TRBV19	TRBJ2-5	.	.	TGTGCCAGTGCAGGGGACGGCAAAGAGACCCAGTACTTC	CASAGDGKETQYF
TRBV28	TRBJ1-5	.	.	TGTGCCAGCGTTATAGGCTCAGGGTGGAATCAGCCCCAGCATTTT	CASVIGSGWNQPQHF
TRBV6-6	TRBJ2-7	.	.	TGTGCCAGCAGTTTGGACTCCAAATGGCAGTACTTC	CASSLDSKWQYF
TRBV5-1	TRBJ2-5	.	.	TGCGCCAGCAGCGGGGGGGACATTCTTGAGACCCAGTACTTC	CASSGGDILETQYF
TRBV30	TRBJ2-2	.	.	TGTGCCCAATACGGTAGTTACACCGGGGAGCTGTTTTTT	CAQYGSYTGELFF
TRBV30	TRBJ2-1	.	.	TGTGCCTGGAGTCAGAGCTCCTACAATGAGCAGTTCTTC	CAWSQSSYNEQFF
TRBV6-6	TRBJ1-1	TRBD1	.	TGTGCCAGCAGTTACAGGGGGCTCAGCACTGAAGCTTTCTTT	CASSYRGLSTEAFF
TRBV18	TRBJ1-5	TRBD1	.	TGTGCCAGCTCACAACAGGGGGGGAATCAGCCCCAGCATTTT	CASSQQGGNQPQHF
TRBV5-4	TRBJ1-1	.	.	TGTGCCAGCAGCCGAGGGACTCCGGAAGCTTTCTTT	CASSRGTPEAFF
TRBV7-2	TRBJ2-1	TRBD2	.	TGTGCCAGCAGTAGGACTAGCGGGGGGCCAGAGCAGTTCTTC	CASSRTSGGPEQFF
TRBV7-2	TRBJ2-2	.	.	TGTGCCAGCAGCTTAGGGTGGGCCGGGACAGAGCTGTTTTTT	CASSLGWAGTELFF
TRBV5-4	TRBJ1-1	TRBD1	.	TGTGCCAGCAGCTTGGGGCAGGGGGGGAACACTGAAGCTTTCTTT	CASSLGQGGNTEAFF
TRBV29-1	TRBJ1-2	.	.	TGCAGCGTTGACGTAGGCTATGGCTACACCTTC	CSVDVGYGYTF
TRBV5-1	TRBJ2-2	TRBD2	.	TGCGCCAGCGGTATCGGGACTAGCGGGGCCGGGGAGCTGTTTTTT	CASGIGTSGAGELFF
TRBV5-1	TRBJ1-6	TRBD1	few	TGCGCCAGCAGCCCGGGAGTGGGACAGGGATCTTCACCCCTCCACTTT	CASSPGVGQGSSPLHF
TRBV27	TRBJ1-2	.	once	TGTGCCAGCAGTTTAAAGATGAACGTCGCTAACTATGGCTACACCTTC	CASSLKMNVANYGYTF
TRBV6-5	TRBJ2-7	TRBD2	.	TGTGCCAGCAGTTACTCTGGACTAGCGGGGGCCTACGAGCAGTACTTC	CASSYSGLAGAYEQYF
TRBV28	TRBJ1-5	TRBD1	.	TGTGCCAGCAGCGTCGGGGGGACAGGATATCAGCCCCAGCATTTT	CASSVGGTGYQPQHF